The 26 T cell receptor beta chains presented below share a single source sample, sequenced in a study of blood T cell repertoires in COVID-19. Produced via immunoSEQ multiplex PCR; TCRdb's table is partial and in-frame only. The data hold about 150,000 clones, with around 90% observed a single time. The sequencing sample was made of PBMCs or T cells enriched from blood (not recorded which). These TCRs come from a woman in her thirties or forties who had been exposed to COVID-19.

The chain uses TRBV19 and TRBJ2-3; TRBD1 matches 12 bases. With 1 base clipped from V and 7 bases from J, the junction kept 6 bases outside the gene matches. The CDR3 has 16 amino acids. In germline, CDR1 is LNHDA, CDR2 SQIVND (reference sequence). CDR3 residues: CASSIGGTGGKHTQYF. CDR3 DNA sequence: TGTGCCAGTAGTATAGGAGGGACAGGGGGCAAGCATACGCAGTATTTT.

The J gene is TRBJ2-7, the V gene TRBV6-5, with 7 bases aligning to TRBD1. This CDR3 is 14 amino acids long. J lost 4 bases, V lost 8 bases, and 11 bases had no gene match. CDR1 is MNHEY, CDR2 SVGAGI, per germline. The CDR3 DNA reads as TGTGCCAGCTTCACAGGGGCCCCAAATTACGAGCAGTACTTC. Encoded protein: CASFTGAPNYEQYF.

V is TRBV14 and J is TRBJ2-7, with D tentatively TRBD2 (6 bases). Trimming stripped 8 bases from V and 2 bases from J, with 7 bases between. The germline V gene encodes CDR1 SGHDN and CDR2 FVKESK. CDR3 length: 11 amino acids. The CDR3 DNA is TGTGCCAGCGCGGGGACCTACGAGCAGTACTTC. It specifies CASAGTYEQYF.

V and J are TRBV7-2 and TRBJ2-7, with 8 positions matching TRBD2. CDR3 length: 15 residues. The germline gives CDR1 SGHTA, CDR2 FQGNSA. Trimming cost V 5 bases and J 1 base; bases outside gene matches: 7. CDR3 DNA sequence: TGTGCCAGCAGCCCCGGGGGGGCAGGATCCTACGAGCAGTACTTC. It is translated as CASSPGGAGSYEQYF.

CDR3 region: CASSLKTTGMNTEAFF. In nucleotides, the CDR3 is TGTGCCAGCAGCTTAAAGACGACAGGAATGAACACTGAAGCTTTCTTT. V usage is TRBV7-2 and J usage is TRBJ1-1; D is perhaps TRBD1 (6 bases). Germline CDR1 is SGHTA and CDR2 is FQGNSA. CDR3 length: 16 residues. The ends were cut back, 2 bases at V and 0 bases at J, with 13 bases in the middle.

CDR3 nucleotides: TGTGCCAGCAGTTTAGAGGACAGGGGAGAGACCCAGTACTTC. Translating it yields CASSLEDRGETQYF. The gene calls are TRBV28 and TRBJ2-5; 9 bases agree with TRBD1. The germline V gene has CDR1 MDHEN and CDR2 SYDVKM. Germline trimming cut 2 bases from V and 4 bases from J; bases unmatched to any gene: 2. This CDR3 has 14 amino acids.

This clone was counted a single time. The V and J genes are TRBV28 and TRBJ1-2; D is unclear. CDR1 is MDHEN, CDR2 SYDVKM, per germline. V lost 6 bases and J 8 bases, leaving 16 bases between the germline ends. The CDR3 runs 13 residues. The CDR3 is CASSLKPLWGYTF. The CDR3 nucleotides read TGTGCCAGCAGCCTAAAACCTTTATGGGGCTACACCTTC.

This clone turned up a few times. The chain employs TRBV5-1 and TRBJ1-5; no clear D. CDR3 size: 16 residues. The germline CDR1 and CDR2 sequences are SGHRS and YFSETQ. With 4 bases removed from V and 3 bases from J, the gap between germline ends came to 17 bases. CDR3 nucleotide sequence: TGCGCCAGCAGCCTTTACGCCGGCGGGGACAATCAGCCCCAGCATTTT. This codes for CASSLYAGGDNQPQHF.

The J gene is TRBJ2-2, the V gene TRBV12-2; the D call of TRBD2 is as the table states it, not checked on the DNA. TRBV12-2 is a listed pseudogene. The CDR3 length is 13 residues. The CDR3 protein is CASRLALDWELFF. CDR3 DNA sequence: TGTGCAAGTCGCTTAGCCCTTGACTGGGAGCTGTTTTTT.

The J gene is TRBJ2-1, the V gene TRBV9, with D possibly being TRBD2 (7 bases). This CDR3 has 15 amino acids. Per germline, CDR1 SGDLS and CDR2 YYNGEE. The ends were cut back, 0 bases at V and 3 bases at J, with 10 bases in the middle. CDR3 coding DNA: TGTGCCAGCAGCGTAGAGGGGGAGGGCTACAATGAGCAGTTCTTC. This codes for CASSVEGEGYNEQFF.

The genes are TRBV3-1 (or the pseudogene TRBV3-2) and TRBJ1-5, with 9 bases that match TRBD1. CDR3 length: 14 residues. CDR1 and CDR2 from the germline V gene are LGHDT and YNNKEL (reference sequence). V lost 5 bases, J lost 6 bases, and 5 bases stayed unmatched. CDR3 DNA: TGTGCCAGCAGCATGGGACAGGGACCTCAGCCCCAGCATTTT. Translating it yields CASSMGQGPQPQHF.

This clone was counted a single time. Here the CDR3 reads CSVEDPQGAPGEQYF. DNA of the CDR3: TGCAGCGTTGAAGATCCACAGGGGGCGCCGGGGGAGCAGTACTTC. The chain carries TRBV29-1 and TRBJ2-7; TRBD1 aligns across 9 bases. CDR1 and CDR2 (germline): SQVTM, ANQGSEA. V dropped 0 bases and J dropped 7; count of bases not matched to a gene: 10. The CDR3 consists of 15 residues.

The chain recombines TRBV21-1 with TRBJ2-1; the tabulated D call, TRBD1, remains unverified against the DNA. TRBV21-1 has pseudogene status. The CDR3 is 15 amino acids. Here the CDR3 reads CASSKGQGSYNEQFF. As DNA, the CDR3 is TGTGCCAGCAGCAAAGGCCAGGGATCCTACAATGAGCAGTTCTTC.

V and J are TRBV5-1 and TRBJ1-3; TRBD1 might be the D (5 bases). This CDR3 contains 15 residues. Germline V gives CDR1 SGHRS, CDR2 YFSETQ. The germline V and J ends were trimmed by 3 bases and 0 bases, with 10 bases remaining between them. The CDR3 loop reads CASSYGGDSGNTIYF. The CDR3 DNA is TGCGCCAGCAGCTACGGAGGGGACTCTGGAAACACCATATATTTT.

This rearrangement joins TRBV6-5 to TRBJ1-4; D is ambiguous. Between the trimmed V and J ends, which lost 0 bases and 4 bases, there was a span of 12 bases. This CDR3 is 16 amino acids long. Germline lookup yields CDR1 MNHEY and CDR2 SVGAGI. CDR3 loop: CASSYSYSGLNEKLFF. The CDR3 bases are TGTGCCAGCAGTTACTCGTACAGCGGACTTAATGAAAAACTGTTTTTT.

The chain links TRBV5-5 to TRBJ2-1; 8 bases line up with TRBD2. The CDR3 contains 18 residues. V was clipped by 4 bases and J by 0 bases; unmatched bases: 12. From germline, CDR1 is SGHKS and CDR2 YYEKEE (reference sequence). Here the CDR3 reads CASSLGVPGGSSYNEQFF. The DNA for the CDR3 is TGTGCCAGCAGCCTCGGGGTACCGGGAGGGAGCTCCTACAATGAGCAGTTCTTC.

J is TRBJ2-1 and V is TRBV6-4; 7 bases align to TRBD2. Germline V gene data show CDR1 as MRHNA and CDR2 as SNTAGT. After removal of 0 bases from V and 4 bases from J, the junction contained 6 bases not matched to a gene. The CDR3 is made up of 16 amino acids. The CDR3 nucleotides are TGTGCCAGCAGTGACTCGGTCGAGCGGGGTTACAATGAGCAGTTCTTC. This encodes CASSDSVERGYNEQFF.

The CDR3 protein is CASSPRGANTGELFF. DNA for the CDR3: TGTGCCAGCAGCCCCCGGGGGGCGAACACCGGGGAGCTGTTTTTT. The chain has TRBV9 and TRBJ2-2; 7 bases are shared with TRBD2. J gave up 0 bases and V 4 bases, and 3 bases lay outside the gene matches. This CDR3 region has 15 residues. Germline CDR1 and CDR2: SGDLS and YYNGEE.

The J gene is TRBJ2-2, the V gene TRBV6-5; D might be TRBD2 (6 bases). Deletions cut 5 bases from V and 1 base from J, with 11 bases between. CDR1 is MNHEY, CDR2 SVGAGI, per germline. This CDR3 contains 15 residues. The CDR3 sequence: CASSRGTVNTGELFF. The CDR3 bases are TGTGCCAGCAGTCGCGGGACGGTGAACACCGGGGAGCTGTTTTTT.

The chain is built from TRBV5-1 and TRBJ1-2; D is perhaps TRBD1 (5 bases). Trimming removed 7 bases at V and 8 bases at J, with 15 bases between. The V gene's germline CDR1 is SGHRS and CDR2 YFSETQ. CDR3 length: 12 residues. CDR3 sequence: CASAGDGGGYTF. For the CDR3, the DNA is TGCGCCAGCGCGGGGGACGGCGGGGGCTACACCTTC.

This chain connects TRBV5-1 to TRBJ1-1, with 8 bases lining up with TRBD1. The germline CDR1 and CDR2 sequences are SGHRS and YFSETQ. CDR3 length equals 14 residues. V shed 4 bases and J 4 bases; nucleotides not matched to a gene: 6. The CDR3 coding sequence is TGCGCCAGCAGCCCGGACAGGGTCGGCACTGAAGCTTTCTTT. It codes for CASSPDRVGTEAFF. Full variable domain (missing parts from reference TRBV5-1 and TRBJ1-1): KAGVTQTPRYLIKTRGQQVTLSCSPISGHRSVSWYQQTPGQGLQFLFEYFSETQRNKGNFPGRFSGRQFSNSRSEMNVSTLELGDSALYLCASSPDRVGTEAFFGQGTRLTVV.

The chain employs TRBV18 and TRBJ2-3; TRBD1 aligns across 7 bases. CDR3 length: 15 residues. The trim removed 1 base at V and 2 bases at J, leaving 3 bases unmatched. Germline CDR1 is KGHSH and CDR2 is LQKENI. The DNA of the CDR3 is TGTGCCAGCTCACCACAGGGGGCAGTCACAGATACGCAGTATTTT. Amino acids: CASSPQGAVTDTQYF.

The chain employs TRBV7-9 and TRBJ2-1, with TRBD2 identical over 14 bases. This CDR3 comprises 19 residues. Trimming cost V 2 bases and J 8 bases; bases outside gene matches: 14. The germline V gene encodes CDR1 SEHNR and CDR2 FQNEAQ (reference sequence). CDR3 protein: CASSLSGRIGTSGSYEQFF. In DNA, the CDR3 is TGTGCCAGCAGCTTATCGGGGCGCATCGGGACTAGCGGGAGTTATGAGCAGTTCTTC.

The chain joins TRBV6-5 to TRBJ2-7; 7 bases are a match to TRBD1. Germline CDR1 MNHEY, CDR2 SVGAGI. Trimming at V came to 7 bases and at J to 0 bases, leaving 9 bases not matched to a gene. The CDR3 is 15 amino acids. CDR3 DNA: TGTGCCAGCACCGCGAGGGACAGCCTCTCCTACGAGCAGTACTTC. This gives the protein CASTARDSLSYEQYF.

This sequence joins TRBV7-9 and TRBJ1-5; D ambiguous. The CDR3 has 15 residues. V was trimmed by 1 base and J by 2 bases, leaving 9 bases between them. Germline V lookup: CDR1 SEHNR, CDR2 FQNEAQ (reference sequence). CDR3 sequence: CASSLGGRGNQPQHF. DNA for the CDR3: TGTGCCAGCAGCTTAGGTGGCCGGGGCAATCAGCCCCAGCATTTT.

This chain links TRBV6-5 with TRBJ1-1, with TRBD1 identical over 11 bases. V shed 2 bases, J shed 5 bases, and the junction held 7 bases outside the gene matches. Germline V gene sequence: CDR1 MNHEY, CDR2 SVGAGI. The CDR3 contains 16 residues. The DNA of the CDR3 is TGTGCCAGCAGTTACCAGGGACAGGGGGGAGGGACTGAAGCTTTCTTT. It codes for CASSYQGQGGGTEAFF.